This T cell receptor (beta chain) was retrieved from a study of patients and donors after allogeneic stem cell transplantation. TCRdb used MiXCR to reprocess the RT-PCR reads, holding one entry per CDR3 protein. This sample has roughly 230,000 distinct CDR3 sequences, with approximately 14% found just once. Germline CDR1 SGHDT, CDR2 YYEEEE. Trimming took 4 bases from V and 4 from J, leaving 11 bases between them. The CDR3 is 13 residues long. The material sequenced was blood, either unsorted or a sorted T cell fraction (not recorded which). The genes are TRBV5-6 and TRBJ1-1, with D unresolved. This TCR was recovered from a human donor who was either an allogeneic HSCT recipient or a stem cell or donor lymphocyte infusion donor (not recorded which). It is not recorded whose cells these are; they may come from a transplant donor. The CDR3 nucleotides are TGTGCCAGCAGCCGTCTGCGGGGCACTGAAGCTTTCTTT. It yields the protein CASSRLRGTEAFF.